The 30 T cell receptor beta chains presented below share a single source sample, sequenced in a study of graft-versus-host responses after intestinal transplantation. These receptors are not linked to any known antigen. Sequencing used immunoSEQ multiplex PCR; TCRdb keeps in-frame clones, though not all of them. The data hold some 76,000 clones, with roughly 87% observed a single time. This specimen was unstimulated CD8+ T cells sorted from spleen or lymph node cells, taken before transplant. Receptor source: a human donor who was the organ donor for an intestinal transplant.

The V gene is TRBV6-1, the J gene TRBJ1-1, with 7 bases lining up with TRBD1. The trim removed 3 bases at V and 4 bases at J, leaving 8 bases unmatched. The CDR3 length is 15 residues. Per germline, CDR1 MNHNS and CDR2 SASEGT. The DNA of the CDR3 is TGTGCCAGCAGTGATAGGGCAGGGGGGACCACTGAAGCTTTCTTT. Its protein is CASSDRAGGTTEAFF.

The CDR3 region is CASSPIRTGNEQFF. The CDR3 DNA reads TGCGCCAGCAGCCCAATCCGGACAGGGAATGAGCAGTTCTTC. The chain has TRBV4-1 and TRBJ2-1, with 8 bases lining up with TRBD1. CDR3 length: 14 amino acids. V dropped 4 bases and J dropped 7; count of bases not matched to a gene: 6. Germline V gene sequence: CDR1 MGHRA, CDR2 YSYEKL.

This chain links TRBV6-1 with TRBJ1-1; no reliable D call. Germline-derived CDR1 and CDR2 are MNHNS and SASEGT. V lost 8 bases and J 0 bases, leaving 4 bases between the germline ends. The CDR3 sequence is 11 residues long. The CDR3 DNA reads TGTGCCAGCCCCATGAACACTGAAGCTTTCTTT. Protein product: CASPMNTEAFF.

V gene TRBV10-3 combines with J gene TRBJ2-6; a weak D match, TRBD2 (5 bases). From germline, CDR1 is ENHRY and CDR2 SYGVKD. This CDR3 has 15 amino acids. V dropped 2 bases and J dropped 4 bases, with 9 bases sitting between them. CDR3 loop: CAISESGTGANVLTF. In DNA, the CDR3 is TGTGCCATCAGTGAGAGCGGAACCGGGGCCAACGTCCTGACTTTC.

The count of this clone is one. The chain is built from TRBV10-3 and TRBJ2-7, with 8 bases fitting TRBD1. Unmatched junction bases numbered 8, after V lost 2 bases and J lost 2 bases. CDR1 and CDR2 from the germline V gene are ENHRY and SYGVKD. The CDR3 has 16 amino acids. This CDR3 reads CAISEEADREAYEQYF. For the CDR3, the DNA is TGTGCCATCAGTGAGGAGGCGGACAGGGAGGCCTACGAGCAGTACTTC.

V is TRBV5-4 and J is TRBJ1-4, with D possibly being TRBD1 (6 bases). CDR1 is SGHNT, CDR2 YYREEE, per germline (reference sequence). Trimming cost V 0 bases and J 0 bases, with 15 bases left between them. There are 18 residues in the CDR3. As DNA, the CDR3 is TGTGCCAGCAGCTTGGATCCTCCGGGACACCCAACTAATGAAAAACTGTTTTTT. Protein sequence: CASSLDPPGHPTNEKLFF.

The genes are TRBV7-9 and TRBJ1-2; D ambiguous. CDR1 is SEHNR and CDR2 is FQNEAQ in the germline V gene (reference sequence). This CDR3 spans 15 amino acids. With 4 bases removed from V and 0 bases from J, the gap between germline ends came to 12 bases. CDR3 sequence (DNA): TGTGCCAGCAGCTCCGAAGGCGGAGCTAACTATGGCTACACCTTC. The encoded protein is CASSSEGGANYGYTF. Full variable domain (rest looked up from reference TRBV7-9 and TRBJ1-2): DTGVSQNPRHKITKRGQNVTFRCDPISEHNRLYWYRQTLGQGPEFLTYFQNEAQLEKSRLLSDRFSAERPKGSFSTLEIQRTEQGDSAMYLCASSSEGGANYGYTFGSGTRLTVV.

CDR3 nucleotide sequence: TGTGCCAGCAGTGAGGACAGGGCTACCCACGAGCAGTACTTC. Its translation: CASSEDRATHEQYF. The chain recombines TRBV27 with TRBJ2-7; 8 bases map to TRBD1. The trim removed 5 bases at V and 5 bases at J, leaving 8 bases unmatched. The CDR3 has 14 residues. Looked up from germline, CDR1 is MNHEY and CDR2 is SMNVEV (reference sequence).

The chain recombines TRBV4-1 with TRBJ1-3, with D unclear. This CDR3 has 15 residues. V shed 4 bases and J shed 0 bases, with 10 bases lying between them. The germline gives CDR1 MGHRA, CDR2 YSYEKL. CDR3 sequence: CASSPQESSGNTIYF. The CDR3 nucleotides are TGCGCCAGCAGCCCCCAGGAGAGCTCTGGAAACACCATATATTTT.

Turning to this clone: The junction departs from germline at one end; a sequencing error may be responsible. The chain joins TRBV4-1 to TRBJ2-7; D possibly uses TRBD1 or TRBD2 (5 bases each). The CDR3 consists of 15 residues. From germline, CDR1 is MGHRA and CDR2 YSYEKL. CDR3 residues: CASSQDPGSSYEQYF. The CDR3, as DNA: TGTGCCAGCAGCCAAGACCCAGGGAGCTCCTACGAGCAGTACTTC.

The chain couples TRBV28 to TRBJ2-1; D possibly corresponds to TRBD2 (5 bases). The germline gives CDR1 MDHEN, CDR2 SYDVKM. Trimming took 5 bases from V and 0 from J, leaving 14 bases between them. The CDR3 spans 16 residues. The CDR3 loop reads CASSALVGSSYNEQFF. The CDR3 coding sequence is TGTGCCAGCAGTGCGTTAGTGGGGAGCTCCTACAATGAGCAGTTCTTC. Supplemented by reference TRBV28 and TRBJ2-1, the full variable domain reads DVKVTQSSRYLVKRTGEKVFLECVQDMDHENMFWYRQDPGLGLRLIYFSYDVKMKEKGDIPEGYSVSREKKERFSLILESASTNQTSMYLCASSALVGSSYNEQFFGPGTRLTVL.

This rearrangement joins TRBV19 to TRBJ1-1; D perhaps matches TRBD1 (5 bases). CDR3 length: 13 amino acids. Germline assignment: CDR1 LNHDA and CDR2 SQIVND (reference sequence). Between the trimmed V and J ends, which lost 3 bases and 2 bases, there was a span of 7 bases. CDR3 region: CASSMGRNTEAFF. CDR3 in DNA: TGTGCCAGTAGTATGGGGCGAAACACTGAAGCTTTCTTT.

CDR3 coding DNA: TGCGCCAGCAGTCGGACAGGAACTTTAACAACTAATGAAAAACTGTTTTTT. Its translation is CASSRTGTLTTNEKLFF. The chain joins TRBV4-1 to TRBJ1-4, with 7 bases identical to TRBD1. Germline V lookup: CDR1 MGHRA, CDR2 YSYEKL. There are 17 residues in the CDR3. With V trimmed by 6 bases and J by 0 bases, 10 bases remained unmatched.

The chain joins TRBV30 to TRBJ2-7; TRBD1 agrees at 11 bases. With 2 bases clipped from V and 4 bases from J, the junction kept 10 bases outside the gene matches. The CDR3 totals 16 residues. Germline CDR1 and CDR2: GTSNPN and SVGIG (reference sequence). CDR3 sequence: CAWSPGTGGYIYEQYF. CDR3 nucleotides: TGTGCCTGGAGTCCCGGGACAGGGGGTTACATATACGAGCAGTACTTC.

The chain combines TRBV5-3 with TRBJ1-1, with a possible D match to TRBD1 (6 bases). TRBV5-3 is labeled an ORF, and its function is uncertain. V was pared by 4 bases and J by 5 bases, with 21 bases between. The CDR3 spans 16 residues. CDR3 nucleotide sequence: TGTGCCAGAAGCGTCTCTACGGAGGGGGTAGGAACTGAAGCTTTCTTT. Protein product: CARSVSTEGVGTEAFF.

The chain uses TRBV27 and TRBJ2-7; 11 nucleotides align to TRBD2. The CDR3 sequence is 18 residues long. Germline lookup yields CDR1 MNHEY and CDR2 SMNVEV (reference sequence). Unmatched junction bases numbered 20, after V lost 6 bases and J lost 7 bases. The CDR3 DNA follows: TGTGCCAGCAGCCCAATAGACCCTAGCGGGGGGACCGGCTGGGAGCAGTACTTC. It is translated as CASSPIDPSGGTGWEQYF.

This clone was picked up a small number of times. The genes are TRBV5-8 and TRBJ1-4; D ambiguous. Germline lookup yields CDR1 SGHTS and CDR2 YDEGEE. CDR3 length equals 15 residues. V was shortened by 0 bases and J by 4 bases, with 10 bases between the two germline ends. The CDR3 DNA follows: TGTGCCAGCAGCTTGGGTGGAGGACTTAATGAAAAACTGTTTTTT. Its protein is CASSLGGGLNEKLFF.

The chain has TRBV27 and TRBJ2-1, with unresolved D. The CDR3 has 13 residues. V dropped 2 bases and J dropped 5 bases, with 7 bases sitting between them. CDR1 and CDR2 from the germline V gene are MNHEY and SMNVEV (reference sequence). CDR3 DNA: TGTGCCAGCAGTTTAGCAGGCGACAATGAGCAGTTCTTC. It yields the protein CASSLAGDNEQFF.

Only one count was recorded for this clone. The rearrangement links TRBV29-1 to TRBJ1-1, with D perhaps matching TRBD1 (5 bases). Per the germline V gene, CDR1 is SQVTM and CDR2 is ANQGSEA. Trimming left V 6 bases short and J 7 bases short, with 12 bases between. The CDR3 loop spans 11 amino acids. CDR3 bases: TGCAGCGTAGGGTCAGGGTATGAAGCTTTCTTT. It codes for CSVGSGYEAFF.

The V gene is TRBV28, the J gene TRBJ2-2; weak D call: TRBD1 (6 bases). V dropped 8 bases and J dropped 2 bases, with 12 bases sitting between them. This CDR3 has 14 amino acids. Germline V gene sequence: CDR1 MDHEN, CDR2 SYDVKM. The CDR3 region has the DNA TGTGCCAGCGGTTACAGGGATAACACCGGGGAGCTGTTTTTT. It yields the protein CASGYRDNTGELFF.

This clone showed up just a few times. The chain links TRBV7-6 to TRBJ2-7, with 8 bases identical to TRBD1. Germline trimming cut 5 bases from V and 2 bases from J; bases unmatched to any gene: 5. The CDR3 runs to 14 residues. Germline loops: CDR1 SGHVS, CDR2 FNYEAQ. CDR3 DNA sequence: TGTGCCAGCAGCCAGGACAGGGCTGCCTACGAGCAGTACTTC. Protein: CASSQDRAAYEQYF.

The chain is built from TRBV7-9 and TRBJ2-1; unclear D gene. Germline-derived CDR1 and CDR2 are SEHNR and FQNEAQ (reference sequence). CDR3 size: 13 residues. Trimming removed 4 bases at V and 7 bases at J, with 11 bases between. The CDR3 loop reads CASSSPTQNEQFF. CDR3 nucleotides: TGTGCCAGCAGCTCCCCCACCCAAAATGAGCAGTTCTTC.

In this sample, this clone turned up a few times. The gene calls are TRBV7-3 and TRBJ2-7; the D gene is possibly TRBD1 (6 bases). CDR1 SGHTA and CDR2 FQGTGA come from the germline V gene. With 1 base removed from V and 1 base from J, the gap between germline ends came to 11 bases. This CDR3 contains 15 residues. CDR3 region: CASSLNRDGSYEQYF. The CDR3 bases are TGTGCCAGCAGCTTAAACAGGGACGGTTCCTACGAGCAGTACTTC.

V usage is TRBV5-6 and J usage is TRBJ1-2, with D unclear. Germline assignment: CDR1 SGHDT and CDR2 YYEEEE. V lost 4 bases to trimming and J lost 3 bases, with 10 bases between them. CDR3 length: 13 amino acids. This CDR3 is CASSPTEDYGYTF. The CDR3 DNA follows: TGTGCCAGCAGCCCGACGGAAGACTATGGCTACACCTTC.

The chain carries TRBV9 and TRBJ1-2; D is undetermined. The length of the CDR3 is 15 residues. The V and J ends lost 0 bases and 3 bases respectively, with 12 bases between them. Germline-derived CDR1 and CDR2 are SGDLS and YYNGEE. In DNA, the CDR3 is TGTGCCAGCAGCGTAGCCCCGGGGTTGGACTATGGCTACACCTTC. The encoded protein is CASSVAPGLDYGYTF.

This rearrangement joins TRBV9 to TRBJ2-7; D call uncertain. The V end was cut by 3 bases, the J end by 11 bases, with 6 bases between. Germline CDR1 reads SGDLS; CDR2 reads YYNGEE. The CDR3 extends over 9 amino acids. CDR3 in DNA: TGTGCCAGCAGCGGGGGAAAGTACTTC. Its protein product is CASSGGKYF.

This clone was seen only a few times. The rearrangement joins TRBV19 to TRBJ1-6; TRBD1 aligns across 8 bases. This CDR3 is 17 amino acids long. After removal of 2 bases from V and 7 bases from J, the junction contained 10 bases not matched to a gene. Germline assignment: CDR1 LNHDA and CDR2 SQIVND (reference sequence). For the CDR3, the DNA is TGTGCCAGTAGTATAAGAGGACAGGGAAAGGGGAATTCACCCCTCCACTTT. The encoded protein is CASSIRGQGKGNSPLHF. Combining the CDR3 with reference TRBV19 and TRBJ1-6 gives the whole variable domain DGGITQSPKYLFRKEGQNVTLSCEQNLNHDAMYWYRQDPGQGLRLIYYSQIVNDFQKGDIAEGYSVSREKKESFPLTVTSAQKNPTAFYLCASSIRGQGKGNSPLHFGNGTRLTVT.

The chain combines TRBV4-1 with TRBJ2-7; 7 positions agree with TRBD1. The CDR3 is 16 residues long. J lost 3 bases, V lost 0 bases, and 8 bases had no gene match. CDR1 MGHRA and CDR2 YSYEKL come from the germline V gene. The CDR3 protein is CASSQERGTARYEQYF. CDR3 DNA sequence: TGCGCCAGCAGCCAAGAAAGGGGGACAGCACGCTACGAGCAGTACTTC.

This clone was seen more than once but under ten times. The rearrangement uses TRBV10-3 and TRBJ2-3; a weak D match, TRBD2 (7 bases). The V gene's germline CDR1 is ENHRY and CDR2 SYGVKD. Trimming took off 3 bases at V and 3 bases at J, with 10 bases between the two ends. The CDR3 sequence is 14 residues long. This CDR3 reads CAISEGGETDTQYF. DNA for the CDR3: TGTGCCATCAGTGAAGGGGGGGAAACAGATACGCAGTATTTT.

The V gene is TRBV28, the J gene TRBJ2-7; D is perhaps TRBD1 (5 bases). The CDR3 is 18 amino acids. The ends were cut back, 2 bases at V and 6 bases at J, with 26 bases in the middle. Germline V lookup: CDR1 MDHEN, CDR2 SYDVKM. This CDR3 reads CASSLRDLLDINVGEQYF. In DNA, the CDR3 is TGTGCCAGCAGTTTAAGGGATTTGTTGGACATAAATGTGGGCGAGCAGTACTTC.